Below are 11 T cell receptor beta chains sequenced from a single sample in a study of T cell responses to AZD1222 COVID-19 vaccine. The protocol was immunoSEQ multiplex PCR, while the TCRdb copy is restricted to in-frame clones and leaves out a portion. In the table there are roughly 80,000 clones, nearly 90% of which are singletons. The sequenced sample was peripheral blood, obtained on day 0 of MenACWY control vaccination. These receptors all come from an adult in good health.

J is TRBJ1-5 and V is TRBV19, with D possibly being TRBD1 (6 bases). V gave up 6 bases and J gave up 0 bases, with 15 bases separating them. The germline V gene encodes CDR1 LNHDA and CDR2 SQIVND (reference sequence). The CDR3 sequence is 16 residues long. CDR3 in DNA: TGTGCCAGTAGCCCCCGGACAGACTATAGCAATCAGCCCCAGCATTTT. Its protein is CASSPRTDYSNQPQHF. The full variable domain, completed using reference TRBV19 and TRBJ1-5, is DGGITQSPKYLFRKEGQNVTLSCEQNLNHDAMYWYRQDPGQGLRLIYYSQIVNDFQKGDIAEGYSVSREKKESFPLTVTSAQKNPTAFYLCASSPRTDYSNQPQHFGDGTRLSIL.

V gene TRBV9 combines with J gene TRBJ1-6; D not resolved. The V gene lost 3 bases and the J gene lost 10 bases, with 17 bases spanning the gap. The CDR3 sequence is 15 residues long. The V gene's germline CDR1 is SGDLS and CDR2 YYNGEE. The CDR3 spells CASSAGGDSRSPLHF. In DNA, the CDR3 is TGTGCCAGCAGCGCGGGCGGGGATTCGAGATCACCCCTCCACTTT.

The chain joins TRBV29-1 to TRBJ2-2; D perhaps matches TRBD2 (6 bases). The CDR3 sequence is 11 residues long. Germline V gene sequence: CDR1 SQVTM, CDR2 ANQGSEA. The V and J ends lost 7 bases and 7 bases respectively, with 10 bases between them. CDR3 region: CSARENGELFF. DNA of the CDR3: TGCAGCGCTCGGGAGAACGGGGAGCTGTTTTTT.

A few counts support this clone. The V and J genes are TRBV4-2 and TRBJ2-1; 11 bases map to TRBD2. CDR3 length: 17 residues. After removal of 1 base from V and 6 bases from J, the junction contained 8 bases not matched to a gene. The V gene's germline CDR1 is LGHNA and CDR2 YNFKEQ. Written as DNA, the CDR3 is TGTGCCAGCAGCCAAGCGGCGCTAGCGGGGGGCAGCAATGAGCAGTTCTTC. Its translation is CASSQAALAGGSNEQFF.

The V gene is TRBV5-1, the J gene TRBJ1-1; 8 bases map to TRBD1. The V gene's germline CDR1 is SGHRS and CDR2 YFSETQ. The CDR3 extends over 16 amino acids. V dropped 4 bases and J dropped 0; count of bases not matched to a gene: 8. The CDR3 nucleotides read TGCGCCAGCAGCATTGGACAGGGCACCTTGAACACTGAAGCTTTCTTT. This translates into CASSIGQGTLNTEAFF.

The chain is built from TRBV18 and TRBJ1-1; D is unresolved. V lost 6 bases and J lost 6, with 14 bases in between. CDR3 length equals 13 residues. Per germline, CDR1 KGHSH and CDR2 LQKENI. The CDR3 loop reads CASSLTKWAEAFF. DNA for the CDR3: TGTGCCAGCTCTCTAACGAAGTGGGCTGAAGCTTTCTTT.

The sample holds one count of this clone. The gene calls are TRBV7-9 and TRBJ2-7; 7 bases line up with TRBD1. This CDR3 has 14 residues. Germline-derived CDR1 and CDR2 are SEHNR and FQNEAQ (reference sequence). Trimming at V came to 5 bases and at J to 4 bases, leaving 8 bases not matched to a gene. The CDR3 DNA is TGTGCCAGCAGCGGTCAGGGCAGGGGGTACGAGCAGTACTTC. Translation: CASSGQGRGYEQYF.

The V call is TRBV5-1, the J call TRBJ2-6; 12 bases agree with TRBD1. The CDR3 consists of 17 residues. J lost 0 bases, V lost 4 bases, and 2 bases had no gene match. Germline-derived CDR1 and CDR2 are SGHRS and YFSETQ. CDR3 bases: TGCGCCAGCAGCATGGGACAGGGGGCCTCTGGGGCCAACGTCCTGACTTTC. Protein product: CASSMGQGASGANVLTF.

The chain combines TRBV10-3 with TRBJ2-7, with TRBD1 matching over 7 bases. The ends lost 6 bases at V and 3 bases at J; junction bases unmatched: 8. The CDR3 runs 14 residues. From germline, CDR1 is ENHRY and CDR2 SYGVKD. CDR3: CAIRPVGQSYEQYF. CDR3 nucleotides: TGTGCCATCAGGCCGGTGGGACAGAGCTACGAGCAGTACTTC.

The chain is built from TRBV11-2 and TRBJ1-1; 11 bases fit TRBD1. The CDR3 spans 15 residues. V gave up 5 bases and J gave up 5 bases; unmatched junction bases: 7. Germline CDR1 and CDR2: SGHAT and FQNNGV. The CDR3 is CASSTGQGGGTEAFF. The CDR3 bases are TGTGCCAGCAGCACGGGACAGGGGGGCGGGACTGAAGCTTTCTTT.

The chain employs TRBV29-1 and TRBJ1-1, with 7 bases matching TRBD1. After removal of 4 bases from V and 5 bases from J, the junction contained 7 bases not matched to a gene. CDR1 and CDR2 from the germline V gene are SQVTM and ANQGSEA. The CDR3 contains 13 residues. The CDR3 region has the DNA TGCAGCGTTGGAAACAGGGGAGTTACTGAAGCTTTCTTT. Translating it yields CSVGNRGVTEAFF. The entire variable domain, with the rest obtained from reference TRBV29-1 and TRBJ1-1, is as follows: SAVISQKPSRDICQRGTSLTIQCQVDSQVTMMFWYRQQPGQSLTLIATANQGSEATYESGFVIDKFPISRPNLTFSTLTVSNMSPEDSSIYLCSVGNRGVTEAFFGQGTRLTVV.